A single sample gave rise to the 17 T cell receptor beta chains below, sequenced in a study of T cells after yellow fever vaccination. TCRdb re-called the 5' RACE reads through MiXCR, storing one row per CDR3 protein. This table has approximately 300,000 distinct CDR3 sequences, roughly a tenth appearing once. The material sequenced was CD4+ T cells sorted from PBMCs, taken 45 days after the yellow fever booster vaccination. These receptors originate from a man younger than 35 who received the YFV17D yellow fever vaccine.

This clonotype was found once. This rearrangement joins TRBV18 to TRBJ2-7, with a weak D call TRBD1 (6 bases). Per the germline V gene, CDR1 is KGHSH and CDR2 is LQKENI. Deletions cut 3 bases from V and 2 bases from J, with 11 bases between. CDR3 length: 14 residues. The CDR3 sequence is CASSPKQGPYEQYF. For the CDR3, the DNA is TGTGCCAGCTCACCGAAACAGGGTCCCTACGAGCAGTACTTC. Looking up the rest from reference TRBV18 and TRBJ2-7 gives the full variable domain: NAGVMQNPRHLVRRRGQEARLRCSPMKGHSHVYWYRQLPEEGLKFMVYLQKENIIDESGMPKERFSAEFPKEGPSILRIQQVVRGDSAAYFCASSPKQGPYEQYFGPGTRLTVT.

The genes are TRBV9 and TRBJ2-3; 10 bases align to TRBD2. Germline CDR1 SGDLS, CDR2 YYNGEE. The CDR3 spans 16 residues. After removal of 0 bases from V and 4 bases from J, the junction contained 5 bases not matched to a gene. CDR3 DNA sequence: TGTGCCAGCAGCGTAGGAAGCGGGGGGGAAGCAGATACGCAGTATTTT. Protein sequence: CASSVGSGGEADTQYF.

This clonotype showed up many times. The V and J genes are TRBV29-1 and TRBJ2-5; 13 positions match TRBD2. CDR3 length equals 16 residues. Per the germline V gene, CDR1 is SQVTM and CDR2 is ANQGSEA. The trim removed 4 bases at V and 3 bases at J, leaving 8 bases unmatched. Here the CDR3 reads CSVARTSGGPEETQYF. CDR3 DNA: TGCAGCGTTGCCCGGACTAGCGGGGGCCCGGAAGAGACCCAGTACTTC.

V and J are TRBV5-8 and TRBJ2-7; 7 nucleotides agree with TRBD1. Trimming cost V 6 bases and J 0 bases; bases outside gene matches: 6. The germline CDR1 and CDR2 sequences are SGHTS and YDEGEE. CDR3 length equals 14 residues. This chain's CDR3 is CASNLRDSSYEQYF. The CDR3, as DNA: TGTGCCAGCAACCTCCGGGACAGCTCCTACGAGCAGTACTTC.

The table lists this clonotype with many counts. The V gene is TRBV6-5, the J gene TRBJ2-5; D is perhaps TRBD1 or TRBD2 (5 bases each). The V gene lost 2 bases and the J gene lost 1 base, with 8 bases spanning the gap. The CDR3 totals 14 residues. Germline-derived CDR1 and CDR2 are MNHEY and SVGAGI. CDR3 nucleotides: TGTGCCAGCAGTTACCAGGGAGTCCAAGAGACCCAGTACTTC. Translating gives CASSYQGVQETQYF.

Many counts were recorded for this clonotype. The chain is built from TRBV15 and TRBJ2-5; no firm D call. The germline V and J ends were trimmed by 0 bases and 5 bases, with 13 bases remaining between them. CDR1 and CDR2 from the germline V gene are LNHNV and YYDKDF (reference sequence). The CDR3 contains 15 residues. This CDR3 reads CATSRDRLAAETQYF. In DNA form, the CDR3 reads TGTGCCACCAGCAGAGATAGGTTGGCTGCTGAGACCCAGTACTTC.

The CDR3 spells CASSLDGTVRTEAFF. CDR3 sequence (DNA): TGTGCCAGCAGCTTAGATGGGACAGTGAGGACTGAAGCTTTCTTT. The chain couples TRBV7-9 to TRBJ1-1; TRBD1 matches at 7 bases. CDR3 length equals 15 residues. Trimming took 1 base from V and 5 from J; bases not matched to a gene: 7. Germline lookup yields CDR1 SEHNR and CDR2 FQNEAQ (reference sequence).

The rearrangement joins TRBV24-1 to TRBJ1-5; D unresolved. CDR3 length: 14 amino acids. The germline CDR1 and CDR2 sequences are KGHDR and SFDVKD. The V end lost 6 bases, the J end lost 0 bases, and 8 bases lay between the germline ends. The CDR3 DNA reads TGTGCCACCAGTAATGAGTATAGCAATCAGCCCCAGCATTTT. It is translated as CATSNEYSNQPQHF.

In this sample, this clonotype turned up many times. The V call is TRBV12-3 or TRBV12-4, the J call TRBJ1-5; D is perhaps TRBD1 (5 bases). The V end was cut by 5 bases, the J end by 1 base, with 9 bases between. The CDR3 is 14 amino acids. The CDR3 loop is CASSTEGSNQPQHF. The CDR3 nucleotides read TGTGCCAGCAGTACTGAGGGGAGCAATCAGCCCCAGCATTTT.

The rearrangement uses TRBV5-1 and TRBJ2-5; unclear D gene. This CDR3 comprises 15 residues. Germline V CDR1 and CDR2: SGHRS, YFSETQ. The ends were cut back, 1 base at V and 0 bases at J, with 10 bases in the middle. The chain's CDR3 is CASSLTSGNQETQYF. CDR3 in DNA: TGCGCCAGCAGCTTGACTTCGGGCAACCAAGAGACCCAGTACTTC.

The chain carries TRBV28 and TRBJ1-5; 9 bases match TRBD1. CDR3 length: 17 residues. J lost 10 bases, V lost 5 bases, and 18 bases had no gene match. Germline assignment: CDR1 MDHEN and CDR2 SYDVKM. CDR3 in amino acids: CASSPRRTGVGEHPQHF. The CDR3 coding sequence is TGTGCCAGCAGTCCCCGACGGACAGGGGTCGGGGAGCACCCCCAGCATTTT.

This clonotype was seen a few times. The chain combines TRBV20-1 with TRBJ2-3; 7 bases match TRBD1. V shed 7 bases and J 6 bases; nucleotides not matched to a gene: 13. Germline V gene sequence: CDR1 DFQATT, CDR2 SNEGSKA (reference sequence). CDR3 length equals 14 residues. The CDR3 nucleotides are TGCAGTGTCAGGGTGGGACAGTTGGGGGATACGCAGTATTTT. This gives the protein CSVRVGQLGDTQYF.

This clonotype occurred a few times. The J gene is TRBJ2-3, the V gene TRBV5-1, with D perhaps TRBD2 (5 bases). Trimming pared 0 bases from V and 10 bases from J, leaving 9 bases between. Germline lookup yields CDR1 SGHRS and CDR2 YFSETQ. The length of the CDR3 is 12 residues. As DNA, the CDR3 is TGCGCCAGCAGCTTGGACTACGGGGCGCAGTATTTT. Translation: CASSLDYGAQYF.

This clonotype was seen more than once but under ten times. The V and J genes are TRBV10-3 and TRBJ2-5; either TRBD1 or TRBD2 may supply D (5 bases each). The CDR3 is 13 residues long. Germline V gene sequence: CDR1 ENHRY, CDR2 SYGVKD. Trimming pared 4 bases from V and 5 bases from J, leaving 11 bases between. Written as DNA, the CDR3 is TGTGCCATCAGTGGAGGGGCTCGGGAGACCCAGTACTTC. Amino acids: CAISGGARETQYF.

The chain recombines TRBV6-2 or TRBV6-3 with TRBJ2-5, with 14 bases aligning to TRBD2. The CDR3 sequence is 15 residues long. CDR1 and CDR2 (germline): MNHEY, SVGEGT. After removal of 10 bases from V and 4 bases from J, the junction contained 8 bases not matched to a gene. DNA of the CDR3: TGTGCCACAGCGGAGGGACTAGCGGGGGTAGAGACCCAGTACTTC. Translating it yields CATAEGLAGVETQYF.

The rearrangement uses TRBV5-1 and TRBJ2-1; D not certain. The V gene lost 4 bases and the J gene lost 6 bases, with 11 bases spanning the gap. Germline V CDR1 and CDR2: SGHRS, YFSETQ. CDR3 length equals 13 residues. The CDR3 here is CASSPVSGNEQFF. CDR3 bases: TGCGCCAGCAGCCCGGTGTCAGGCAATGAGCAGTTCTTC.

This clonotype was recorded a few times. The chain has TRBV7-2 and TRBJ2-5, with 11 nucleotides matching TRBD1. The V gene end was trimmed by 3 bases and the J gene end by 5 bases; junction bases not matched to a gene: 5. Germline V gene lookup returns CDR1 SGHTA and CDR2 FQGNSA. This CDR3 is 15 amino acids long. The CDR3, as DNA: TGTGCCAGCAGCTTTTGGACAGGGGGCTGGGAGACCCAGTACTTC. Translation: CASSFWTGGWETQYF.